Listed below are T cell receptor beta chains from one sample, sequenced in a study of T cell responses to AZD1222 COVID-19 vaccine. Method: immunoSEQ multiplex PCR; TCRdb's copy keeps in-frame clones and lacks some. This table holds 150,000 to 180,000 clones, roughly 90% found once. Material: peripheral blood, obtained 28 days after the second AZD1222 dose. These receptor sequences come from an adult who received the AZD1222 COVID-19 vaccine. Each CDR3 is given with its conserved first and last residue. The D gene is left open where the match is weak. The size entry is marked missing in some rows and otherwise reads once, few, many or a size class.

v_gene	d_gene	abundance	j_gene	CDR3nt	CDR3aa
TRBV19	NA	NA	TRBJ1-6	TGTGCCAGTAGTATAGGATCCCAGGCTAAGAATTCACCCCTCCACTTT	CASSIGSQAKNSPLHF
TRBV29-1	NA	NA	TRBJ2-3	TGCAGCGTTCCGGGCCGTGCTGGCACAGATACGCAGTATTTT	CSVPGRAGTDTQYF
TRBV5-6	TRBD1	NA	TRBJ1-1	TGTGCCAGCAGCTTGTTCCAGCCCCAGGGGGACACTGAAGCTTTCTTT	CASSLFQPQGDTEAFF
TRBV7-3	TRBD1	NA	TRBJ1-6	TGTGCCAGCAGCCCAACCGGGACAGAAAATTCACCCCTCCACTTT	CASSPTGTENSPLHF
TRBV15	NA	NA	TRBJ2-1	TGTGCCACCGGTTTGCGGGGTCGTGAGCAGTTCTTC	CATGLRGREQFF
TRBV4-1	NA	NA	TRBJ1-1	TGCGCCAGCAGCCAAGTTCTAATTGTTAGGTCTGGCGGGAGTGAAGCTTTCTTT	CASSQVLIVRSGGSEAFF
TRBV28	NA	once	TRBJ1-1	TGTGCCAGCAGTTTGTATGACAGAGGTTCTGAAGCTTTCTTT	CASSLYDRGSEAFF
TRBV13	TRBD1	once	TRBJ1-1	TGTGCCAGCAGCTTCGGGACAGGCAACACTGAAGCTTTCTTT	CASSFGTGNTEAFF
TRBV5-6	NA	NA	TRBJ2-7	TGTGCCAGCAGCTTGGATCCGGGGCGAAGGGACTACGAGCAGTACTTC	CASSLDPGRRDYEQYF
TRBV6-6	NA	NA	TRBJ1-1	TGTGCCAGCAGTCCCAACCAACTTGAAGCTTTCTTT	CASSPNQLEAFF
TRBV12-3/TRBV12-4	NA	NA	TRBJ1-1	TGTGCCAGCAGGGATAGTACAGGGATTCTGTTT	CASRDSTGILF
TRBV4-1	NA	NA	TRBJ1-5	TGCGCCAGCAGCCAAGCGGCAGGGGTTGATCAGCCCCAGCATTTT	CASSQAAGVDQPQHF
TRBV5-5	NA	once	TRBJ2-7	TGTGCCAGCAGCTTGGCGTTGACGGTCTCCTACGAGCAGTACTTC	CASSLALTVSYEQYF
TRBV29-1	NA	NA	TRBJ2-7	TGCAGCGTTGAAGATCGACAAGGGGAATCTACGACCTACGAGCAGTACTTC	CSVEDRQGESTTYEQYF
TRBV9	NA	NA	TRBJ2-2	TGTGCCAGCAGCGGTCAAGGGAGCACCGGGGAGCTGTTTTTT	CASSGQGSTGELFF
TRBV19	NA	NA	TRBJ1-1	TGTGCCAGTAGTATACATGGGCTTCGGGCTGAAGCTTTCTTT	CASSIHGLRAEAFF
TRBV7-9	NA	once	TRBJ2-7	TGTGCCAGCAGTGGGGGCGGAGGGGAGTACGAGCAGTACTTC	CASSGGGGEYEQYF
TRBV11-3	NA	NA	TRBJ1-1	TGTGCCAGCAGCTTTTCCGGGGGAAGTGGAGCTTTCTTT	CASSFSGGSGAFF
TRBV19	TRBD1	NA	TRBJ1-1	TGTGCCAGTAGTATGACAGGGAAAATCGGAGCTTTCTTT	CASSMTGKIGAFF
TRBV11-2	NA	NA	TRBJ2-7	TGTGCCAGCAGCTTAGCCCTAAGCTACGAGCAGTACTTC	CASSLALSYEQYF
TRBV5-1	TRBD2	NA	TRBJ2-2	TGCGCCAGCAGCCCGAAGCGTAGCGGGGGTGATGTGGACACCGGGGAGCTGTTTTTT	CASSPKRSGGDVDTGELFF
TRBV4-2	TRBD2	NA	TRBJ2-3	TGTGCCAGCCGGTCCTCTAGCGGGGGGGACCCCAGGGGAGATACGCAGTATTTT	CASRSSSGGDPRGDTQYF
TRBV4-1	NA	NA	TRBJ2-1	TGCGCCAGCAGCCAAGGGCGAGGTAGCGGCTACAATGAGCAGTTCTTC	CASSQGRGSGYNEQFF
TRBV29-1	NA	NA	TRBJ2-7	TGCAGCGGCGTGACCTTCTCCTACGAGCAGTACTTC	CSGVTFSYEQYF
TRBV7-9	TRBD1	NA	TRBJ1-2	TGTGCCAGCAGCACAGCCACAGGGGCCGCCTATGGCTACACCTTC	CASSTATGAAYGYTF
TRBV20-1	TRBD1	once	TRBJ1-5	TGCAGTGCTAGTCCCCCGGGACAGGGGAATCAGCCCCAGCATTTT	CSASPPGQGNQPQHF
TRBV27	NA	NA	TRBJ1-6	TGTGCCAGCAGTTTCCGGCTCAAGCAGGGAACGGCTAATTCACCCCTCCACTTT	CASSFRLKQGTANSPLHF